This is a list of T cell receptor beta chains from one sample in a study of blood T cell repertoires in COVID-19. This table comes from immunoSEQ multiplex PCR, and its TCRdb copy is limited to in-frame clones, with some not included. The sample shows about 480,000 clones, 85% to 90% of them seen only once. The sample comprised peripheral blood. The receptors originated from a woman aged 45-65 years with COVID-19, enrolled during active disease. CDR3s include the opening cysteine and the closing phenylalanine or tryptophan. Fields, in order: J gene, V gene, D gene, clone size, CDR3 length, CDR3 protein, CDR3 DNA. D genes are given only for firm matches. Rows give clone size only sometimes, using once, few, many, or a class for an expanded clone.

J: TRBJ1-2; V: TRBV7-8; D: NA; size: NA; length: 15; CDR3: CASSLNPGLADGYTF; DNA: TGTGCCAGCAGCTTAAACCCGGGACTGGCGGATGGCTACACCTTC
J: TRBJ2-3; V: TRBV5-5; D: TRBD2; size: NA; length: 16; CDR3: CASSLMAGGPADTQYF; DNA: TGTGCCAGCAGCTTGATGGCGGGGGGGCCTGCAGATACGCAGTATTTT
J: TRBJ1-5; V: TRBV30; D: TRBD1; size: once; length: 13; CDR3: CAWGGQGGQPQHF; DNA: TGTGCCTGGGGGGGACAGGGAGGCCAGCCCCAGCATTTT
J: TRBJ2-3; V: TRBV5-6; D: NA; size: NA; length: 16; CDR3: CASRRLSGREEDTQYF; DNA: TGTGCCAGCAGGAGGCTGAGTGGCCGCGAGGAAGATACGCAGTATTTT
J: TRBJ1-2; V: TRBV14; D: NA; size: NA; length: 13; CDR3: CASSRGPAYGYTF; DNA: TGTGCCAGCAGCCGAGGCCCCGCCTATGGCTACACCTTC
J: TRBJ1-1; V: TRBV6-5; D: NA; size: NA; length: 13; CDR3: CASSSAGFSRAFF; DNA: TGTGCCAGCAGTTCTGCAGGGTTCTCGAGAGCTTTCTTT
J: TRBJ1-6; V: TRBV11-2; D: TRBD1; size: NA; length: 16; CDR3: CASSPHRGRAGSPLHF; DNA: TGTGCCAGCAGCCCGCACAGGGGAAGGGCGGGTTCACCCCTCCACTTT
J: TRBJ1-2; V: TRBV6-5; D: TRBD1; size: NA; length: 14; CDR3: CASKDRVMRYGYTF; DNA: TGTGCCAGCAAAGACAGGGTAATGAGGTATGGCTACACCTTC
J: TRBJ1-2; V: TRBV29-1; D: TRBD1; size: NA; length: 11; CDR3: CSGYRGWGYTF; DNA: TGCAGCGGTTACAGGGGCTGGGGCTACACCTTC
J: TRBJ2-3; V: TRBV21-1; D: NA; size: few; length: 15; CDR3: CASSKKTASTDTQYF; DNA: TGTGCCAGCAGCAAGAAGACAGCAAGCACAGATACGCAGTATTTT
J: TRBJ2-7; V: TRBV27; D: NA; size: NA; length: 14; CDR3: CASSLGDLSREQYF; DNA: TGTGCCAGCAGTTTAGGGGACTTAAGTCGCGAGCAGTACTTC
J: TRBJ2-7; V: TRBV4-1; D: NA; size: once; length: 15; CDR3: CASSQDLQGTYEQYF; DNA: TGCGCCAGCAGCCAAGATCTCCAGGGCACCTACGAGCAGTACTTC
J: TRBJ1-1; V: TRBV9; D: NA; size: NA; length: 13; CDR3: CASSVEGGGRAFF; DNA: TGTGCCAGCAGCGTAGAGGGGGGAGGGAGAGCTTTCTTT
J: TRBJ2-7; V: TRBV30; D: NA; size: once; length: 12; CDR3: CAWSAGYYEQYF; DNA: TGTGCCTGGAGCGCAGGCTACTACGAGCAGTACTTC
J: TRBJ2-7; V: TRBV2; D: NA; size: NA; length: 13; CDR3: CASSPEARMEQYF; DNA: TGTGCCAGCAGCCCCGAGGCTAGAATGGAGCAGTACTTC
J: TRBJ2-1; V: TRBV30; D: TRBD2; size: NA; length: 15; CDR3: CAWGKGSGGYNEQFF; DNA: TGTGCCTGGGGAAAGGGTAGCGGGGGTTACAATGAGCAGTTCTTC
J: TRBJ1-2; V: TRBV30; D: TRBD1; size: few; length: 12; CDR3: CAWADRGYGYTF; DNA: TGTGCCTGGGCCGACAGGGGATATGGCTACACCTTC
J: TRBJ1-3; V: TRBV9; D: NA; size: NA; length: 16; CDR3: CASSHAGRASGNTIYF; DNA: TGTGCCAGCAGCCACGCCGGGAGAGCCTCTGGAAACACCATATATTTT
J: TRBJ2-7; V: TRBV11-1; D: NA; size: NA; length: 15; CDR3: CASSLVDVGLDEQYF; DNA: TGTGCCAGCAGCTTAGTTGATGTGGGCCTCGACGAGCAGTACTTC
J: TRBJ1-2; V: TRBV5-1; D: TRBD1; size: NA; length: 15; CDR3: CASSFRTGEAYGYTF; DNA: TGCGCCAGCAGCTTTAGGACAGGGGAGGCCTATGGCTACACCTTC
J: TRBJ2-5; V: TRBV14; D: TRBD1; size: NA; length: 14; CDR3: CASSLRGQGETQYF; DNA: TGTGCCAGCAGCCTCAGGGGGCAGGGAGAGACCCAGTACTTC
J: TRBJ1-1; V: TRBV9; D: NA; size: NA; length: 14; CDR3: CASSPARVNTEAFF; DNA: TGTGCCAGCAGCCCCGCACGGGTGAACACTGAAGCTTTCTTT
J: TRBJ1-3; V: TRBV3-1/TRBV3-2; D: NA; size: NA; length: 15; CDR3: CASSPASGSGNTIYF; DNA: TGTGCCAGCAGCCCTGCATCAGGGTCCGGAAACACCATATATTTT
J: TRBJ1-1; V: TRBV6-5; D: NA; size: NA; length: 12; CDR3: CASSLSPTEAFF; DNA: TGTGCCAGCAGCCTATCCCCGACTGAAGCTTTCTTT
J: TRBJ2-1; V: TRBV11-3; D: TRBD2; size: NA; length: 16; CDR3: CASSPKTSGGNNEQFF; DNA: TGTGCCAGCAGCCCTAAAACTAGCGGGGGGAACAATGAGCAGTTCTTC
J: TRBJ2-2; V: TRBV11-3; D: TRBD1; size: NA; length: 14; CDR3: CASRDRTNTGELFF; DNA: TGTGCCTCCCGGGACAGGACGAACACCGGGGAGCTGTTTTTT
J: TRBJ1-5; V: TRBV5-4; D: NA; size: once; length: 15; CDR3: CASSLFGVSNQPQHF; DNA: TGTGCCAGCAGCTTGTTCGGGGTTAGCAATCAGCCCCAGCATTTT
J: TRBJ1-2; V: TRBV12-5; D: NA; size: NA; length: 14; CDR3: CASGLLPNLYGYTF; DNA: TGTGCTAGTGGTTTGCTCCCTAACCTCTATGGCTACACCTTC
J: TRBJ1-1; V: TRBV11-2; D: TRBD1; size: NA; length: 15; CDR3: CASSSSGDRLTEAFF; DNA: TGTGCCAGCAGCTCTAGTGGGGACAGGCTCACTGAAGCTTTCTTT
J: TRBJ2-1; V: TRBV29-1; D: TRBD1; size: NA; length: 12; CDR3: CSVEGQGNEQFF; DNA: TGCAGCGTTGAAGGACAGGGCAATGAGCAGTTCTTC
J: TRBJ2-7; V: TRBV11-2; D: NA; size: NA; length: 13; CDR3: CASRGYGGHEQYF; DNA: TGTGCCAGCAGAGGATACGGAGGTCACGAGCAGTACTTC
J: TRBJ2-3; V: TRBV11-2; D: NA; size: NA; length: 15; CDR3: CASSPSGLYTDTQYF; DNA: TGTGCCAGCAGCCCATCAGGGTTATACACAGATACGCAGTATTTT
J: TRBJ1-4; V: TRBV28; D: NA; size: NA; length: 12; CDR3: CASSFSSEKLFF; DNA: TGTGCCAGCAGTTTTTCCAGTGAAAAACTGTTTTTT
J: TRBJ2-1; V: TRBV28; D: NA; size: NA; length: 18; CDR3: CASSPTMGRLPSYNEQFF; DNA: TGTGCCAGCAGTCCCACGATGGGCAGGCTCCCTTCCTACAATGAGCAGTTCTTC
J: TRBJ2-3; V: TRBV19; D: TRBD2; size: NA; length: 15; CDR3: CASSIGGGGTDTQYF; DNA: TGTGCCAGTAGTATCGGGGGGGGCGGGACAGATACGCAGTATTTT
J: TRBJ1-6; V: TRBV19; D: NA; size: NA; length: 15; CDR3: CASSSQSSYNSPLHF; DNA: TGTGCCAGTAGTTCACAGAGCTCCTATAATTCACCCCTCCACTTT
J: TRBJ2-7; V: TRBV7-3; D: TRBD1; size: NA; length: 17; CDR3: CASSLILSDRVSYEQYF; DNA: TGTGCCAGCAGCTTAATTCTCTCGGACAGGGTATCCTACGAGCAGTACTTC
J: TRBJ1-2; V: TRBV6-5; D: NA; size: NA; length: 13; CDR3: CASSYLPDYGYTF; DNA: TGTGCCAGCAGTTACCTACCGGACTATGGCTACACCTTC
J: TRBJ2-7; V: TRBV2; D: TRBD1; size: once; length: 13; CDR3: CASNRGEGYEQYF; DNA: TGTGCCAGCAACAGGGGAGAGGGCTACGAGCAGTACTTC
J: TRBJ2-5; V: TRBV9; D: TRBD1; size: NA; length: 16; CDR3: CASSLGTGMGQETQYF; DNA: TGTGCCAGCAGCCTGGGGACAGGGATGGGCCAAGAGACCCAGTACTTC
J: TRBJ2-7; V: TRBV30; D: NA; size: once; length: 12; CDR3: CAWSAISYEQYF; DNA: TGTGCCTGGAGTGCTATTTCCTACGAGCAGTACTTC
J: TRBJ1-2; V: TRBV27; D: TRBD1; size: NA; length: 13; CDR3: CASSRAGGYGYTF; DNA: TGTGCCAGCAGTCGGGCAGGGGGCTATGGCTACACCTTC
J: TRBJ1-4; V: TRBV7-6; D: NA; size: NA; length: 14; CDR3: CASSLGEANEKLFF; DNA: TGTGCCAGCAGCTTAGGGGAGGCTAATGAAAAACTGTTTTTT
J: TRBJ1-5; V: TRBV28; D: TRBD1; size: NA; length: 18; CDR3: CASSSSALTGELRQPQHF; DNA: TGTGCCAGCAGTTCCTCCGCCTTAACAGGGGAACTTCGTCAGCCCCAGCATTTT
J: TRBJ2-1; V: TRBV10-3; D: TRBD1; size: NA; length: 16; CDR3: CAISVLTGGAYNEQFF; DNA: TGTGCCATCAGTGTCTTAACAGGGGGCGCCTACAATGAGCAGTTCTTC
J: TRBJ2-1; V: TRBV24-1; D: TRBD1; size: NA; length: 16; CDR3: CATSDFGQGRGNEQFF; DNA: TGTGCCACCAGTGATTTTGGACAGGGGAGAGGCAATGAGCAGTTCTTC
J: TRBJ1-1; V: TRBV6-5; D: TRBD1; size: NA; length: 15; CDR3: CASSSSAAGGREAFF; DNA: TGTGCCAGCAGTTCCTCAGCGGCAGGGGGCCGTGAAGCTTTCTTT
J: TRBJ1-2; V: TRBV20-1; D: TRBD1; size: NA; length: 14; CDR3: CSASLDREGYGYTF; DNA: TGCAGTGCTAGTCTGGACAGGGAGGGCTATGGCTACACCTTC
J: TRBJ2-3; V: TRBV7-3; D: TRBD2; size: NA; length: 15; CDR3: CASSPRTSGRGAQYF; DNA: TGTGCCAGCAGCCCTAGGACTAGCGGGAGGGGGGCGCAGTATTTT
J: TRBJ1-2; V: TRBV12-5; D: TRBD1; size: NA; length: 14; CDR3: CASGLGQVRAGYTF; DNA: TGTGCTAGTGGTTTAGGACAGGTACGGGCTGGCTACACCTTC
J: TRBJ1-2; V: TRBV19; D: NA; size: NA; length: 16; CDR3: CASSNGREGRRFGYTF; DNA: TGTGCCAGTAGCAATGGTAGGGAGGGGCGACGTTTTGGCTACACCTTC
J: TRBJ2-5; V: TRBV30; D: TRBD2; size: NA; length: 13; CDR3: CAWSRSGGETQYF; DNA: TGTGCCTGGAGTAGAAGCGGGGGTGAGACCCAGTACTTC
J: TRBJ2-1; V: TRBV5-4; D: NA; size: NA; length: 15; CDR3: CASSSSRLLYNEQFF; DNA: TGTGCCAGCAGCTCCTCCAGGCTACTCTACAATGAGCAGTTCTTC
J: TRBJ2-3; V: TRBV12-3/TRBV12-4; D: NA; size: NA; length: 13; CDR3: CASSMGAADTQYF; DNA: TGTGCCAGCAGTATGGGGGCTGCAGATACGCAGTATTTT